Following are 11 T cell receptor beta chains from one sample sequenced in a study of lymphopenia after photon versus proton radiotherapy. The data were produced by immunoSEQ multiplex PCR, yet TCRdb's version contains in-frame clones alone and is incomplete. Of fewer than 4,000 clones in the sample, 71% were seen once. The sequencing here drew on peripheral blood, taken from a patient treated with proton-based radiotherapy. The origin of the receptors is a man older than 75 with esophageal cancer.

The chain couples TRBV5-1 to TRBJ1-2; 9 bases match TRBD1. The CDR3 totals 14 residues. V trimming: 4 bases; J trimming: 7 bases; junction bases outside the gene matches: 8. CDR1 SGHRS and CDR2 YFSETQ come from the germline V gene. The CDR3, as DNA: TGCGCCAGCAGCCCAATACAGGGGGCGGGTGGCTACACCTTC. Its protein product is CASSPIQGAGGYTF. The variable domain in full, completed from reference TRBV5-1 and TRBJ1-2, reads KAGVTQTPRYLIKTRGQQVTLSCSPISGHRSVSWYQQTPGQGLQFLFEYFSETQRNKGNFPGRFSGRQFSNSRSEMNVSTLELGDSALYLCASSPIQGAGGYTFGSGTRLTVV.

The CDR3 here is CASTPRRAYEQYF. The CDR3 coding sequence is TGTGCCAGCACGCCTCGCAGAGCCTACGAGCAGTACTTC. The chain combines TRBV7-9 with TRBJ2-5; D not certain. The J call may not be correct, given that the DNA end is closer to TRBJ2-7. This CDR3 has 13 amino acids. The V gene's germline CDR1 is SEHNR and CDR2 FQNEAQ (reference sequence).

This clone is deemed medium-sized. The chain recombines TRBV15 with TRBJ2-3; 9 nucleotides align to TRBD1. V lost 8 bases, J lost 4 bases, and 13 bases stayed unmatched. The CDR3 is made up of 16 amino acids. CDR1 is LNHNV and CDR2 is YYDKDF in the germline V gene (reference sequence). CDR3 sequence reads: CATARVAGQGPDTQYF. CDR3 DNA: TGTGCCACCGCGCGGGTGGCGGGACAGGGCCCAGATACGCAGTATTTT. The full variable domain, in which reference TRBV15 and TRBJ2-3 provide the parts outside the CDR3, is DAMVIQNPRYQVTQFGKPVTLSCSQTLNHNVMYWYQQKSSQAPKLLFHYYDKDFNNEADTPDNFQSRRPNTSFCFLDIRSPGLGDTAMYLCATARVAGQGPDTQYFGPGTRLTVL.

J is TRBJ2-3 and V is TRBV15; tentative D call: TRBD2 (6 bases). The CDR3 runs 14 residues. Trimming took off 11 bases at V and 4 bases at J, with 19 bases between the two ends. Germline loops: CDR1 LNHNV, CDR2 YYDKDF (reference sequence). DNA of the CDR3: TGTGCCGCCAAACAGGAGGGGCAAGCAGATACGCAGTATTTT. This sequence encodes CAAKQEGQADTQYF.

The V gene is TRBV4-1, the J gene TRBJ1-5, with D maybe TRBD1 (5 bases). Trimming shortened V by 2 bases and J by 0 bases, and 8 bases separated the two germline ends. Germline V gene data show CDR1 as MGHRA and CDR2 as YSYEKL. This CDR3 has 15 residues. The CDR3 DNA is TGCGCCAGCAGCCAACGGGGGAATAGCAATCAGCCCCAGCATTTT. It is translated as CASSQRGNSNQPQHF.

The chain couples TRBV9 to TRBJ2-5; D might be TRBD2 (6 bases). This CDR3 is built from 14 residues. V shed 4 bases and J shed 0 bases, with 10 bases lying between them. The germline V gene has CDR1 SGDLS and CDR2 YYNGEE. The CDR3 loop reads CASSPRGNQETQYF. DNA for the CDR3: TGTGCCAGCAGCCCCCGGGGGAACCAAGAGACCCAGTACTTC.

The chain carries TRBV14 and TRBJ2-3; D not certain. V was pared by 4 bases and J by 2 bases, with 4 bases between. The CDR3 totals 12 residues. Germline V gene lookup returns CDR1 SGHDN and CDR2 FVKESK. For the CDR3, the DNA is TGTGCCAGCAGCCCCTTCACAGATACGCAGTATTTT. This sequence encodes CASSPFTDTQYF.

As to this clone: Since a far larger clone is one base different, this is likely a read error. The chain links TRBV6-6 to TRBJ1-1; the D is unclear. CDR1 is MNHNY, CDR2 SVGAGI, per germline (reference sequence). V was trimmed by 6 bases and J by 6 bases, leaving 17 bases between them. There are 14 residues in the CDR3. The CDR3 loop is CASRETRRDAEAFF. The CDR3 DNA reads as TGTGCCAGCAGAGAGACACGACGGGATGCTGAAGCTTTCTTT.

The chain recombines TRBV19 with TRBJ2-2, with D maybe TRBD1 (6 bases). The V gene's germline CDR1 is LNHDA and CDR2 SQIVND (reference sequence). V lost 3 bases, J lost 6 bases, and 17 bases lay in between. The CDR3 is 16 amino acids. CDR3 region: CASSMALWQGPGELFF. In DNA form, the CDR3 reads TGTGCCAGTAGTATGGCCCTCTGGCAGGGGCCCGGGGAGCTGTTTTTT. Full variable domain (outside the CDR3, taken from reference TRBV19 and TRBJ2-2): DGGITQSPKYLFRKEGQNVTLSCEQNLNHDAMYWYRQDPGQGLRLIYYSQIVNDFQKGDIAEGYSVSREKKESFPLTVTSAQKNPTAFYLCASSMALWQGPGELFFGEGSRLTVL.

This rearrangement joins TRBV28 to TRBJ1-6, with 9 bases that match TRBD1. This CDR3 contains 14 residues. The germline CDR1 and CDR2 sequences are MDHEN and SYDVKM. J was trimmed by 7 bases and V by 5 bases; bases with no gene match: 3. In DNA form, the CDR3 reads TGTGCCAGCAGTCCCGGACAGGGGAATTCACCCCTCCACTTT. Its protein product is CASSPGQGNSPLHF.

This clone was found once. This chain connects TRBV6-1 to TRBJ2-3, with D maybe TRBD1 (6 bases). Germline CDR1 is MNHNS and CDR2 is SASEGT. Trimming shortened V by 8 bases and J by 0 bases, and 9 bases separated the two germline ends. The CDR3 length is 13 residues. The CDR3 sequence is CASGGGSTDTQYF. The DNA of the CDR3 is TGTGCCAGCGGGGGCGGAAGCACAGATACGCAGTATTTT.